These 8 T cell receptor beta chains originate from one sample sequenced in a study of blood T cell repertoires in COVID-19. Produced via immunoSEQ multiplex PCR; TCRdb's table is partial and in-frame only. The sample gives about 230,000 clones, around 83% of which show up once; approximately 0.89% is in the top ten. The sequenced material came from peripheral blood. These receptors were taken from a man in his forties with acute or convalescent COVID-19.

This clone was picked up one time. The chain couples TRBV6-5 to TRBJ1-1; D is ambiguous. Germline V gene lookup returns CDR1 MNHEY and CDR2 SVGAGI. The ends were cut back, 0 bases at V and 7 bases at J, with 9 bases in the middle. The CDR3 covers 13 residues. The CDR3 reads CASSYSTGVEAFF. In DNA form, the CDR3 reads TGTGCCAGCAGTTACTCGACCGGGGTTGAAGCTTTCTTT.

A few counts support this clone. DNA of the CDR3: TGTGCCAGCTCACCCGGGGTCAAAAGGGATACGCAGTATTTT. This translates into CASSPGVKRDTQYF. The chain recombines TRBV18 with TRBJ2-3; a possible D gene is TRBD2 (5 bases). This CDR3 has 14 residues. With 3 bases removed from V and 6 bases from J, the gap between germline ends came to 13 bases. Germline V gene lookup returns CDR1 KGHSH and CDR2 LQKENI.

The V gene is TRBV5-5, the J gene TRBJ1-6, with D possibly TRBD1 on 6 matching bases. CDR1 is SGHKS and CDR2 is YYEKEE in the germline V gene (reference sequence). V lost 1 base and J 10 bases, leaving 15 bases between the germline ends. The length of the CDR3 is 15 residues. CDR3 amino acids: CASSLILGQQSPLHF. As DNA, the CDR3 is TGTGCCAGCAGCTTGATCTTGGGACAACAGTCACCCCTCCACTTT.

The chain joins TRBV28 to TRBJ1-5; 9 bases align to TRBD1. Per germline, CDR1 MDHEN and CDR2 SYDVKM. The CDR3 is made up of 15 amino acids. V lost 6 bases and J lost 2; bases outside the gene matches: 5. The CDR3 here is CASRGTGTRNQPQHF. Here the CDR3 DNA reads TGTGCCAGCAGAGGGACAGGGACCCGCAATCAGCCCCAGCATTTT.

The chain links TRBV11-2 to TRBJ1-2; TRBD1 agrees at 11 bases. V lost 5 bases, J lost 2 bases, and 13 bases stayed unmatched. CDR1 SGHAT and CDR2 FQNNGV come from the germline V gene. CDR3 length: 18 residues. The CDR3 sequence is CASSPRTGGGLSNYGYTF. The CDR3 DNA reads TGTGCCAGCAGCCCCAGGACAGGGGGCGGGCTTTCAAACTATGGCTACACCTTC. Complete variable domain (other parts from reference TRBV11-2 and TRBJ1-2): EAGVAQSPRYKIIEKRQSVAFWCNPISGHATLYWYQQILGQGPKLLIQFQNNGVVDDSQLPKDRFSAERLKGVDSTLKIQPAKLEDSAVYLCASSPRTGGGLSNYGYTFGSGTRLTVV.

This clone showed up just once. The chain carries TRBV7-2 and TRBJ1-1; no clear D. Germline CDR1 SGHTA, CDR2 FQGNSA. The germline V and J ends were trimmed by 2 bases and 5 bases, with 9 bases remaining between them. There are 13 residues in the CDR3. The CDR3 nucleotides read TGTGCCAGCAGCTTATTTGGAGGGACTGAAGCTTTCTTT. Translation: CASSLFGGTEAFF.

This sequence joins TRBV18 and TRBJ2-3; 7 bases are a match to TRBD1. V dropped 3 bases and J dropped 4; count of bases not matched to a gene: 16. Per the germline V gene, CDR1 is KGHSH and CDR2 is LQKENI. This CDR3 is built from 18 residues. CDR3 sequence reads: CASSPVNPQGVQADTQYF. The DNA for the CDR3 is TGTGCCAGCTCACCGGTGAACCCTCAGGGGGTCCAGGCAGATACGCAGTATTTT. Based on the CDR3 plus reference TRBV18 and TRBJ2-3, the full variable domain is NAGVMQNPRHLVRRRGQEARLRCSPMKGHSHVYWYRQLPEEGLKFMVYLQKENIIDESGMPKERFSAEFPKEGPSILRIQQVVRGDSAAYFCASSPVNPQGVQADTQYFGPGTRLTVL.

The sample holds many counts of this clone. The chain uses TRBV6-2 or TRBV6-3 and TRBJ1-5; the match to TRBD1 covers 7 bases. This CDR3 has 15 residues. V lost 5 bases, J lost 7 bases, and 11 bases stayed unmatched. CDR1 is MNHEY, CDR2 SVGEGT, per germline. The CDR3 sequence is CASSTPTGIEQPQHF. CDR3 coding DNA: TGTGCCAGCAGTACCCCGACAGGGATAGAACAGCCCCAGCATTTT.